The T cell receptor (beta chain) described here comes from a study of cytomegalovirus exposure and HLA in healthy donors (dated by TCRdb to the late 2010s). Describing the broader study: The 666 repertoires of the first cohort and the 95 to 150 validation repertoires were produced on the same platform, according to a later analysis. The study aimed to test whether cataloging public T cell receptors could reveal signatures of past pathogen exposure. A separate validation cohort of roughly 130 different subjects was used in addition to the 666-subject first cohort. High-throughput TCR immunosequencing, statistical association of individual TCRs with disease status, and machine learning were combined to predict cytomegalovirus infection status.

The paper's findings and limits, for the study overall: Most TCR sequences were seen in very few donors, while some public TCRs were found in many individuals. A total of roughly 160 TCR beta chains were listed by the study as associated with cytomegalovirus. The authors suggested that the approach could potentially be extended to other disease states and immunological phenotypes. The classifier was reported to diagnose cytomegalovirus status with high specificity and sensitivity in both the original cohort and the validation cohort. All 120 or so repertoires were used to score co-occurrence in the validation cohort in a later analysis, because that analysis had no HLA typing for the cohort. In a later analysis, TCRs clustered in the first cohort were found to also tend to co-occur in the 130 or so validation repertoires, with over 90% of cluster scores above 0. In vitro tests confirmed that a few of the cytomegalovirus-associated TCR beta chains recognize cytomegalovirus antigens.

Library preparation used the immunoSEQ multiplex PCR assay. The study's processing was this. A statistical classification framework was built for diagnosing cytomegalovirus status from the catalog of TCR beta chain sequences. TCRdb stores this immuneACCESS table with in-frame sequences only. Part of the clones is absent; in the studies checked, under half of the shortfall reflects unresolved V genes, and no reason is known for the rest. V and J calls and clone size are given by that table; D and trimming were obtained from the DNA. The sample profile shows about 360,000 clones; roughly 85% of them were found once. The ten top clones hold under 0.95% of the sample. This clone was seen just once. Its antigen specificity is not known. No qualities accompany the bases; no much larger clone lies one base away. From V the trimming removes 5 bases and from J it removes 7 bases, while the gene matches leave 14 bases of the junction unaccounted for. From the cysteine up to the phenylalanine, the CDR3 has a length of 16 residues. Of the read, only the CDR3 DNA is kept; its 48 bases are in frame from base 1. From the germline V gene, CDR1 is SGHAT and CDR2 is FQNNGV.

Donors formed part of the validation cohort, which comprised 120 or so subjects and was distinct from the first cohort of several hundred subjects. Sequenced sample: PBMCs. The rearrangement combines TRBV11-2 with TRBJ2-1; 7 nucleotides in the junction match TRBD2. This receptor was taken from a woman aged 18 to 35 in good health and CMV-seronegative. CDR3 reads: CASSGTGTPRGNEQFF. In nucleotide form, the sequence is TGTGCCAGCAGCGGAACCGGGACCCCGCGGGGGAATGAGCAGTTCTTC.